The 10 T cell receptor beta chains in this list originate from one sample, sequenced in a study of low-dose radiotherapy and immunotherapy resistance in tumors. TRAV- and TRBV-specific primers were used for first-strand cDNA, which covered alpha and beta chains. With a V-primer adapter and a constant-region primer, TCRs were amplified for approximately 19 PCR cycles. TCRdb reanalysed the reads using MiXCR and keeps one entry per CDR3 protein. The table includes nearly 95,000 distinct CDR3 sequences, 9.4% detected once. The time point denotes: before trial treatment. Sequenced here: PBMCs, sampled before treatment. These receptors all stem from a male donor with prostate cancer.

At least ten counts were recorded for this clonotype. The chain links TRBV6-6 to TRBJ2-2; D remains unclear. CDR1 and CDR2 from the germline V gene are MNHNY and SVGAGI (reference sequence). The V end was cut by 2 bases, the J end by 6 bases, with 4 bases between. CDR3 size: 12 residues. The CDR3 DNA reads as TGTGCCAGCAGTTACAGATCCGGGGAGCTGTTTTTT. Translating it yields CASSYRSGELFF.

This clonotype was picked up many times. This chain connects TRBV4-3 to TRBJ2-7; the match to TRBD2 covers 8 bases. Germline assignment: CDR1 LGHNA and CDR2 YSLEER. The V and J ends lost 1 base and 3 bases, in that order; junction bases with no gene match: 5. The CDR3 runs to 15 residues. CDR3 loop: CASSQGVAGNYEQYF. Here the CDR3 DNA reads TGCGCCAGCAGCCAAGGAGTAGCGGGAAACTACGAGCAGTACTTC.

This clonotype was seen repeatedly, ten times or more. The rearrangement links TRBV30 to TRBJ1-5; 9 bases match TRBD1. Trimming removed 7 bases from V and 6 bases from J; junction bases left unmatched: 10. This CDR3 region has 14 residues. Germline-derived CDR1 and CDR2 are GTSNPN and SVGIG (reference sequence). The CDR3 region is CAYLTGGLGQPQHF. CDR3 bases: TGTGCCTACCTGACAGGGGGACTAGGTCAGCCCCAGCATTTT.

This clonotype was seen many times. The CDR3 spells CSATGDVYGYTF. CDR3 DNA sequence: TGCAGTGCTACAGGTGACGTCTATGGCTACACCTTC. The rearrangement uses TRBV20-1 and TRBJ1-2; no clear D gene. The V gene's germline CDR1 is DFQATT and CDR2 SNEGSKA (reference sequence). This CDR3 has 12 amino acids. The ends were cut back, 4 bases at V and 4 bases at J, with 10 bases in the middle.

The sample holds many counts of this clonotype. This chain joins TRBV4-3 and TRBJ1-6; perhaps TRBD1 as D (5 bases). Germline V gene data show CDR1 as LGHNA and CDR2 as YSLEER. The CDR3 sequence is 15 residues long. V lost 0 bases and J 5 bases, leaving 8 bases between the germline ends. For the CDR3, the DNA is TGCGCCAGCAGCCAAGATCGACAGAATAATTCACCCCTCCACTTT. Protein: CASSQDRQNNSPLHF.

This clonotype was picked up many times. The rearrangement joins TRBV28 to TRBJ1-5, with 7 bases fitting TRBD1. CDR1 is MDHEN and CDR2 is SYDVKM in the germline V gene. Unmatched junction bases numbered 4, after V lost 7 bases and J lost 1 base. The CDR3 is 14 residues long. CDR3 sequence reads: CASKQTGSNQPQHF. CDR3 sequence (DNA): TGTGCCAGCAAACAGACAGGGAGCAATCAGCCCCAGCATTTT.

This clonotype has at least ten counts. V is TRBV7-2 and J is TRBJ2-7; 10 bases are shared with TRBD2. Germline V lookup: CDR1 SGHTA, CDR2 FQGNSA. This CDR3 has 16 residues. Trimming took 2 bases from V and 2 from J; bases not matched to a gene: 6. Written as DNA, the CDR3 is TGTGCCAGCAGCTTAACTCTAGCGGGAGTACCCTACGAGCAGTACTTC. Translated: CASSLTLAGVPYEQYF.

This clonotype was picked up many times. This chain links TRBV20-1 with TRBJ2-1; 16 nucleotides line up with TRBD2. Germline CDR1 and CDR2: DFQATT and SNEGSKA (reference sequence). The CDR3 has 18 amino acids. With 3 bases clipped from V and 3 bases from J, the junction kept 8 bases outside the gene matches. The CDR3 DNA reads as TGCAGTGCTAGGGCCTCGGGACTAGCGGGAGGGGTCTACAATGAGCAGTTCTTC. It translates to CSARASGLAGGVYNEQFF.

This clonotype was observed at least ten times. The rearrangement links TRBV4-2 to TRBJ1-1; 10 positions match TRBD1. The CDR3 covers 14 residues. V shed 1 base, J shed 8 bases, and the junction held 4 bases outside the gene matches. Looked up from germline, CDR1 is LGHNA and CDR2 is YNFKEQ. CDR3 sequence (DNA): TGTGCCAGCAGCCAAGTCGGACAGGGGGTCGAAGCTTTCTTT. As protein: CASSQVGQGVEAFF.

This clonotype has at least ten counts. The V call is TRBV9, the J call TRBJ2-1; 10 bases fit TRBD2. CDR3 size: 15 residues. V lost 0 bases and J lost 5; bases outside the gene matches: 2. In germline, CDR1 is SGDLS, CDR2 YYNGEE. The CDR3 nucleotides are TGTGCCAGCAGCGTAGGTCTAGCGGGGGACAATGAGCAGTTCTTC. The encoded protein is CASSVGLAGDNEQFF.